This entry concerns a single T cell receptor (beta chain). Its binding antigen is unknown. No clone much larger than this one lies a single base away; base qualities are absent. Only healthy Caucasian donors were included. This record comes from a study of identical twins (dated by TCRdb to about 2016). Broadly, across the study: To test whether fetal clonotypes persist, the study used deep sequencing on TCR alpha and beta repertoires from monozygotic twins, unrelated adults of various ages, and cord blood. Replicate twin experiments were performed at different times using different library preparation protocols to rule out contamination.

Library generation was performed with 5' RACE. The data were produced on an Illumina HiSeq 2000. Template switching introduced a universal primer binding site; the final cDNA contained a unique molecular identifier, enabling accurate counting of TCR cDNA molecules. First-strand cDNA for TCR alpha and beta chains was synthesized from specific primers in the conserved constant-segment region. Each cDNA library was double barcoded, with a SMART-Mk sample barcode plus Illumina barcodes, to control for contamination. TruSeq adapter sequences and Illumina sample barcodes were added in two successive PCR steps. The Illumina HiSeq platform was used with custom primers to sequence TCR alpha and beta cDNA libraries. The authors' analysis ran thus. Raw reads were processed with MiGEC to extract unique molecular identifiers, and MiXCR was used to determine CDR3 positions. Recombination models were inferred per individual with the repgenHMM and IGoR tools using an EM algorithm. Shared clonotype analysis was performed with the tcR package in R, normalizing sharing by the product of cloneset sizes. To study raw recombination free of thymic and clonal selection effects, out-of-frame nonproductive sequences were analyzed. Clones were called with MiXCR by TCRdb after fastp trimmed the public reads at Q25, and only in-frame beta chains were retained. Entries are consolidated by CDR3 protein sequence, retaining the most common genes and DNA. The authors' filters were not applied to this entry. The table for this sample lists some 1,600,000 distinct CDR3 sequences; roughly a third of them were counted only once. About 0.25% of the sample belongs to the ten largest clones.

Paper-wide results and their limitations: In monozygotic twins, out-of-frame TCR alpha sharing was systematically underestimated by recombination models, although the models agreed with sharing between unrelated individuals. The excess sharing between twins in beta out-of-frame sequences was weaker because fewer shared sequences reduced the signal-to-noise ratio. Conclusions relied on cross-sectional statistical analysis, since the same donors could not be followed over many years. Invariant T cells such as MAIT and iNKT could partly confound zero-insertion analyses, although diverse VJ usage argued against such confounding for most clonotypes. Abundant cord blood beta clonotypes carried fewer insertions; young adult naive repertoires showed a weaker similar trend, while memory repertoires showed none. Compared with coincidental sharing between unrelated individuals, out-of-frame TCR alpha sequences shared between twins showed an excess of sequences with low generation probability.

V loses 7 bases of germline sequence and J loses 4 bases, and the interval between the two ends is 14 bases. Taken from the germline V gene (reference sequence), the CDR1 and CDR2 loops are DFQATT and SNEGSKA. Spanning cysteine to phenylalanine, the CDR3 consists of 13 amino acids. The sequence is cut down to CDR3 DNA, 39 bases in frame from base 1. The sequenced material came from cord blood. Rearrangement joined TRBV20-1 to TRBJ1-5; matching of 5 bases hints at TRBD1 as the D gene. This receptor was identified in a newborn girl in good health. This receptor carries the CDR3 CSVIRTINQPQHF. The nucleotide sequence reads TGCAGTGTAATTCGGACAATAAATCAGCCCCAGCATTTT.